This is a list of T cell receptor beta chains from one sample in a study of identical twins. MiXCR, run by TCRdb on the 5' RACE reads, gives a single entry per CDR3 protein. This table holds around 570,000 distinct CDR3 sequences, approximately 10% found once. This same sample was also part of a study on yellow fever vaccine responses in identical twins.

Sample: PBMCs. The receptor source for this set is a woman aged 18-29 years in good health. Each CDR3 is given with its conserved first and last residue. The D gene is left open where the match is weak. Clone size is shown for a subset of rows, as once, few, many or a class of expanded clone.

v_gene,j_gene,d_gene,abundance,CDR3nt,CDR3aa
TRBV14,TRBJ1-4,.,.,TGTGCCAGCAGCCAAGCCTACGGAACTAATGAAAAACTGTTTTTT,CASSQAYGTNEKLFF
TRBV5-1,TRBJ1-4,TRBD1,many,TGCGCCAGCAGCTTGGACGGGACAGGGGAGGAAAAACTGTTTTTT,CASSLDGTGEEKLFF
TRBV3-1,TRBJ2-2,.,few,TGTGCCAGCAGCCAAGACCCAGGGGGGGAGCTGTTTTTT,CASSQDPGGELFF
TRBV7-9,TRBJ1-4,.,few,TGTGCCAGCAGCTTTGGGGTAGACGCTGCAACTAATGAAAAACTGTTTTTT,CASSFGVDAATNEKLFF
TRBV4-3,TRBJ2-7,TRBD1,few,TGCGCCAGCAGCCAAGATTCAGGGGGAATCTACGAGCAGTACTTC,CASSQDSGGIYEQYF
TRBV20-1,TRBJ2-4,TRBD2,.,TGCAGTGCTAGACTAGCGGTTTCGGGGGACATTCAGTACTTC,CSARLAVSGDIQYF
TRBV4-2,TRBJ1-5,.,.,TGTGCCAGCAGCCAAGGGCGGAGCGGCAATCAGCCCCAGCATTTT,CASSQGRSGNQPQHF
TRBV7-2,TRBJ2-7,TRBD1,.,TGTGCCAGCAGCGTAGTCGGGACAGGGGGTTTTGAGCAGTACTTC,CASSVVGTGGFEQYF
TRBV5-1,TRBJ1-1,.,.,TGCGCCAGCAGCCCCTCTACGAGAAACACTGAAGCTTTCTTT,CASSPSTRNTEAFF
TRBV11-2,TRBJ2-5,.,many,TGTGCCAGCAGCTTAATCGGTGGCCAGGTGGAGACCCAGTACTTC,CASSLIGGQVETQYF
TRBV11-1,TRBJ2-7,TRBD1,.,TGTGCCAGCAGCTTGGGATGGACAGGGCAGGACGAGCAGTACTTC,CASSLGWTGQDEQYF
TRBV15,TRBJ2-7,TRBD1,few,TGTGCCACCAGCGAAGGACAGGGGGCACACGAGCAGTACTTC,CATSEGQGAHEQYF
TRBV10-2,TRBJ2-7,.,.,TGCGCCAGCAGTGAGTCGGGCCTAATTATGTCCTACGAGCAGTACTTC,CASSESGLIMSYEQYF
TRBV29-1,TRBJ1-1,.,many,TGCAGCGTTGAAGGGACGGGCATGAACACTGAAGCTTTCTTT,CSVEGTGMNTEAFF
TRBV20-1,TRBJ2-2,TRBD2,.,TGCAGTGCAAAGGCCCGGGGGGACAACACCGGGGAGCTGTTTTTT,CSAKARGDNTGELFF
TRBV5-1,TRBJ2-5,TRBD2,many,TGCGCCAGCAGCTTTAGCGGGAGGGCCGGTGAGACCCAGTACTTC,CASSFSGRAGETQYF
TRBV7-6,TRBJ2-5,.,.,TGTGCCAGCAGCGCTACTGGACAGCTCATTCAAGAGACCCAGTACTTC,CASSATGQLIQETQYF
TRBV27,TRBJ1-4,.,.,TGTGCCAGCAGTAACAGGGATGCAACTAATGAAAAACTGTTTTTT,CASSNRDATNEKLFF
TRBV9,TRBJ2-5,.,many,TGTGCCAGCAGCGTAGGTGTGAGTAAGGGCTGGGGGGAGACCCAGTACTTC,CASSVGVSKGWGETQYF
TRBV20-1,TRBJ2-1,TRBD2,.,TGCAGTGCTAGAATTGGGCTAGCGGGGGACAATGAGCAGTTCTTC,CSARIGLAGDNEQFF
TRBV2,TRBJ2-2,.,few,TGTGCCAGCAAGGAAGCCGGGGAGCTGTTTTTT,CASKEAGELFF
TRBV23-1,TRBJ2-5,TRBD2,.,TGCGCCAGCAGTCAATCCTATGTAGCGGGCATGGGTTGGCAAGAGACCCAGTACTTC,CASSQSYVAGMGWQETQYF
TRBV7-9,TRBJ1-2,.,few,TGTGCCAGCAGCTGGCAGGTTCTCGATGGCTACACCTTC,CASSWQVLDGYTF
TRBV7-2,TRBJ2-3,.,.,TGTGCCAGCAGCTTTTCGGGGGCGCGGGGCACAGATACGCAGTATTTT,CASSFSGARGTDTQYF
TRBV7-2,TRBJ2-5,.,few,TGTGCCAGCAGCCCCCCGGGGGGCCCCTGGGAAGAGACCCAGTACTTC,CASSPPGGPWEETQYF
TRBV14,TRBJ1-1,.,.,TGTGCCAGCAGCCGTTCCGGGACCCTTTTTTTGAACACTGAAGCTTTCTTT,CASSRSGTLFLNTEAFF
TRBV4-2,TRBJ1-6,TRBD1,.,TGTGCCAGCAGCCAAGTTCTGGACAGGGGACCACCCCTCCACTTT,CASSQVLDRGPPLHF
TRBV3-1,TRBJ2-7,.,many,TGTGCCAGCAGTCGCGGCACCTACGAGCAGTACTTC,CASSRGTYEQYF
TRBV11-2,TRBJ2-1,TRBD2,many,TGTGCCAGCAGCTCTCTCGGCGGGAGCAATGAGCAGTTCTTC,CASSSLGGSNEQFF
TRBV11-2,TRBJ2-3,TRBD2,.,TGTGCCAGCAGCATGGGAGTTAGCGGGAGAAGAGATACGCAGTATTTT,CASSMGVSGRRDTQYF
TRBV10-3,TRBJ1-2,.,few,TGTGCCATCAGTGAGTCCCCCGGGGTTAACTATGGCTACACCTTC,CAISESPGVNYGYTF
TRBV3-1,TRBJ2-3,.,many,TGTGCCAGCAGCCAAGGCCACAACTCGGATACGCAGTATTTT,CASSQGHNSDTQYF
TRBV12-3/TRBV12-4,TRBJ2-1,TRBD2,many,TGTGCCAGCGGTGGGGGACTAGCGAGATCCAAGCAGTTCTTC,CASGGGLARSKQFF
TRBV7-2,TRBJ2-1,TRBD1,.,TGTGCCAGCAGCTTGTTCGCACAGGGGGCTGGTGAGCAGTTCTTC,CASSLFAQGAGEQFF
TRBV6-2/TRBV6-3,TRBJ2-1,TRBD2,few,TGTGCCAGCAGTTACTCCCTAGCGGGAAGATACAATGAGCAGTTCTTC,CASSYSLAGRYNEQFF
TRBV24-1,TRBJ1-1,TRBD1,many,TGTGCCACCAGTGACCCTCGGACAGGGAACACTGAAGCTTTCTTT,CATSDPRTGNTEAFF
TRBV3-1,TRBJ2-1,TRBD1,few,TGTGCCAGCAGCCAAGATGGGACAGGGAAGCCAGAGGAGCAGTTCTTC,CASSQDGTGKPEEQFF
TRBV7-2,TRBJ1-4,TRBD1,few,TGTGCCAGCAGCTGGGGACAGGGGGGTGAAAAACTGTTTTTT,CASSWGQGGEKLFF
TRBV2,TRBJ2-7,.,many,TGTGCCAGCAGTGACCTTTGGGGACATCGCTCCTACGAGCAGTACTTC,CASSDLWGHRSYEQYF
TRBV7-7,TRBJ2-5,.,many,TGTGCTAGCAGCTCCTATGGACGGAAACAAGAGACCCAGTACTTC,CASSSYGRKQETQYF
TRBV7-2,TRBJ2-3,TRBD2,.,TGTGCCAGCAGCTCCTTAGCGGGAGGAGATACGCAGTATTTT,CASSSLAGGDTQYF
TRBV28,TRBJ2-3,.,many,TGTGCCAGCAGTTTGGGGGGAGTCACAGATACGCAGTATTTT,CASSLGGVTDTQYF
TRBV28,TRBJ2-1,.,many,TGTGCCAGCACGGGAGTTTCGGGTGCGTATGAGCAGTTCTTC,CASTGVSGAYEQFF
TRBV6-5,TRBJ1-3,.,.,TGTGCCAGCAGTTCAGTGACCGGCATAAGGGGTAACACCATATATTTT,CASSSVTGIRGNTIYF
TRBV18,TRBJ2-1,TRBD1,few,TGTGCCAGCTCACCGCGCCGGGACAGGGGAAGCTCGACTGGCGGAGAGCAGTTCTTC,CASSPRRDRGSSTGGEQFF
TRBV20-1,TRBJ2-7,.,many,TGCAGTGCTAGACTAGCTCCTGGGAAAACCTACGAGCAGTACTTC,CSARLAPGKTYEQYF
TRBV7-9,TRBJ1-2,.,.,TGTGCCAGCAGCCCCTGGACAGCCCGTGGCTACACCTTC,CASSPWTARGYTF
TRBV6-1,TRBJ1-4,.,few,TGTGCCAGCAGTGACAGGGTCAGTGAAAAACTGTTTTTT,CASSDRVSEKLFF
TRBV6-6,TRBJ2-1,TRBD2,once,TGTGCCAGCAGTTACGAAGCGGGGGTTGAGCAGTTCTTC,CASSYEAGVEQFF
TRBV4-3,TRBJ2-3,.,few,TGCGCCAGCAGACAGGGCCCGGGAGGACTCACAGATACGCAGTATTTT,CASRQGPGGLTDTQYF
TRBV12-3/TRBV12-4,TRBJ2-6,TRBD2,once,TGTGCCAGCAGTTCCGGACTAGCCTTAAGCTCTGGGGCCAACGTCCTGACTTTC,CASSSGLALSSGANVLTF
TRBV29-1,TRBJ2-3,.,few,TGCAGCGTTCTCGGCGGCAGGGGAGATACGCAGTATTTT,CSVLGGRGDTQYF
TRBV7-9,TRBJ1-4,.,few,TGTGCCAGCAGCCCCGAGGGTATTCGACTGTTTTTT,CASSPEGIRLFF
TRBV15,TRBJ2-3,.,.,TGTGCCACCAGCAGAGATCCCGATGGCGCCCTGGGAGATACGCAGTATTTT,CATSRDPDGALGDTQYF
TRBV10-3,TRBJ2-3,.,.,TGTGCCACCACAGGGCTGGGCACAGATACGCAGTATTTT,CATTGLGTDTQYF